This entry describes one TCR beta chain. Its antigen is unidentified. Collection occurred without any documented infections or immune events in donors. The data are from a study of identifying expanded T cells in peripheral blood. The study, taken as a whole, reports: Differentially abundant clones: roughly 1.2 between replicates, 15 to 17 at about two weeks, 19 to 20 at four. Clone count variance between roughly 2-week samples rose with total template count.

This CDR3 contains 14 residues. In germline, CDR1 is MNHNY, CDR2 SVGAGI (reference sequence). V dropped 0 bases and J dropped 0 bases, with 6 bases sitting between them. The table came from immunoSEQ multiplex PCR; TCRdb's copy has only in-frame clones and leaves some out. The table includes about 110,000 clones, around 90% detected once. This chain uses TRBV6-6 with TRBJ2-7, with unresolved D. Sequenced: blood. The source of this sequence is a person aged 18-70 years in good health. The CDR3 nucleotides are TGTGCCAGCAGTTACTCTTTCGGCTCCTACGAGCAGTACTTC. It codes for CASSYSFGSYEQYF.